This TCR beta chain originates from a study of blood T cell repertoires in COVID-19. As for the study in general: The United States, Italy and Spain supplied acute and convalescent COVID-19 samples. T cells, B-cell-depleted T cells, or PBMCs provided the cDNA or gDNA that served as material.

Original processing notes: Quantification of nucleated cells was approximated via reference gene primer amplification. Here immunoSEQ multiplex PCR was the method, and the copy in TCRdb shows in-frame clones only, minus some. The V and J calls and clone size come from that table; D and trimming were worked out from the DNA. The data contain about 290,000 clones, about nine tenths of them seen just once; the ten biggest clones take up around 2.9%. CDR3 length: 12 amino acids. Trimming left V 2 bases short and J 11 bases short, with 12 bases between. CDR1 and CDR2 (germline): MNHNY, SVGAGI (reference sequence).

Source material: peripheral blood. The TCR originated in a woman aged 25 to 45 with active or convalescent COVID-19. The rearrangement joins TRBV6-6 to TRBJ1-1; D unclear. This CDR3 is CASSYPQANAFF. The CDR3 bases are TGTGCCAGCAGTTACCCCCAAGCTAATGCTTTCTTT.